The source of this T cell receptor (beta chain) is a study of blood T cell repertoires in COVID-19. Clones were read by immunoSEQ multiplex PCR, and TCRdb kept only the in-frame ones, dropping some. The sample consists of some 49,000 clones, more than 75% of them appearing once. Per the germline V gene, CDR1 is SGHTA and CDR2 is FQGNSA. The CDR3 runs 15 residues. The J segment lost 3 bases and the V segment lost 1 base, leaving 5 bases of the junction unmatched. The sequenced sample consisted of peripheral blood. This chain joins TRBV7-2 and TRBJ2-5; 7 positions agree with TRBD2. This receptor was identified in a man aged 70-80 years with active COVID-19. CDR3 DNA: TGTGCCAGCAGCTTAGTGGGGCTAGCGGAAGAGACCCAGTACTTC. Residues: CASSLVGLAEETQYF.